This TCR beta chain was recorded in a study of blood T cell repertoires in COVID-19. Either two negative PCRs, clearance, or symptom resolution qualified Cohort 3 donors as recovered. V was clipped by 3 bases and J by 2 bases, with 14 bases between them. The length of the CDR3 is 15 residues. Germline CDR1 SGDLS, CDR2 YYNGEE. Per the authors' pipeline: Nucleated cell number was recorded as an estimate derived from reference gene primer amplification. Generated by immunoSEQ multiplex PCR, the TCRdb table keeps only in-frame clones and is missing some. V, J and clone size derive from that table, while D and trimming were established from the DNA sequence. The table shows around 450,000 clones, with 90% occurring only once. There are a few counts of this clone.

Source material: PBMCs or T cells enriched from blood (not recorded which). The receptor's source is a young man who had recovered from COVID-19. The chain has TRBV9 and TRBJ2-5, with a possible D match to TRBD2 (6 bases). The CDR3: CASSAPRDLQETQYF. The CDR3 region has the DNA TGTGCCAGCAGCGCCCCCCGGGACTTACAAGAGACCCAGTACTTC.